The rows below give T cell receptor beta chains drawn from one sample of a study of CD8 T cells in ankylosing spondylitis. TCRdb independently ran MiXCR on the 5' RACE reads; one entry per CDR3 protein. Of 200,000 to 250,000 distinct CDR3 sequences listed, about 10% were seen once; the top ten hold 21%. Material: blood, either unsorted or a sorted T cell fraction (not recorded which). These receptors originate from a male donor with ankylosing spondylitis or in good health (not recorded which). Each CDR3 is given with its conserved first and last residue. The order of the fields is clone size, D gene, J gene, CDR3 length, V gene, CDR3 protein, CDR3 DNA. The D gene is left open where the match is weak. Rows give clone size only sometimes, using once, few, many, or a class for an expanded clone.

>many|TRBD1|TRBJ2-5|16|TRBV10-3
CAISEPGTAAQETQYF
TGTGCCATCAGTGAGCCCGGGACAGCGGCCCAAGAGACCCAGTACTTC
>many|TRBD1|TRBJ1-6|15|TRBV7-9
CASSFGTGSNSPLHF
TGTGCCAGCAGTTTCGGGACAGGGAGTAATTCACCCCTCCACTTT
>many|.|TRBJ1-6|15|TRBV2
CASIFAGDGYSPLHF
TGTGCCAGCATTTTTGCAGGGGATGGTTATTCACCCCTCCACTTT
>many|.|TRBJ2-5|15|TRBV6-1
CASNDGPGAGKTQYF
TGTGCCAGCAACGACGGGCCCGGGGCAGGGAAGACCCAGTACTTC
>.|TRBD1|TRBJ2-5|16|TRBV18
CASSLTGGDLQETQYF
TGTGCCAGCTCACTTACAGGGGGCGACCTCCAAGAGACCCAGTACTTC
>many|TRBD1|TRBJ2-7|15|TRBV7-9
CASSSQDRSLGEQYF
TGTGCCAGCAGCTCGCAGGACAGGAGCTTAGGCGAGCAGTACTTC
>many|.|TRBJ2-7|18|TRBV5-1
CASSFWFPNRDKNYEQYF
TGCGCCAGCAGCTTTTGGTTCCCGAACCGGGACAAAAACTACGAGCAGTACTTC
>.|.|TRBJ2-7|13|TRBV5-4
CASSSWGSYEQYF
TGTGCCAGCAGCTCCTGGGGATCCTACGAGCAGTACTTC
>few|.|TRBJ2-2|16|TRBV12-3/TRBV12-4
CASSLRREENTGELFF
TGTGCCAGCAGTTTGAGAAGGGAAGAGAACACCGGGGAGCTGTTTTTT
>many|.|TRBJ2-7|15|TRBV7-7
CASSLAPGSSYEQYF
TGTGCTAGCAGCTTAGCTCCAGGGTCTTCCTACGAGCAGTACTTC
>many|.|TRBJ2-1|11|TRBV7-8
CASSDYNEQFF
TGTGCCAGCAGCGATTACAATGAGCAGTTCTTC
>many|.|TRBJ2-7|15|TRBV7-2
CASSLVSDNPYEQYF
TGTGCCAGCAGCTTAGTGAGCGACAATCCCTACGAGCAGTACTTC
>many|.|TRBJ2-2|18|TRBV7-7
CASSLVFSGDINTGELFF
TGTGCTAGCAGCTTAGTCTTCTCGGGGGACATAAACACCGGGGAGCTGTTTTTT
>many|.|TRBJ2-7|13|TRBV10-3
CAISSDPANEQYF
TGTGCCATCTCTTCGGACCCGGCCAACGAGCAGTACTTC
>many|TRBD1|TRBJ1-2|15|TRBV5-1
CASSLGDGTGNGYTF
TGCGCCAGCAGCTTGGGAGATGGGACAGGGAATGGCTACACCTTC
>many|.|TRBJ2-3|14|TRBV7-3
CASSPKGQSDTQYF
TGTGCCAGCAGCCCGAAAGGACAATCGGATACGCAGTATTTT
>many|TRBD1|TRBJ2-1|18|TRBV10-3
CAISDPFGQGESIHEQFF
TGTGCCATCAGTGACCCGTTTGGGCAGGGGGAAAGTATTCATGAGCAGTTCTTC
>many|TRBD2|TRBJ2-1|16|TRBV24-1
CATSDLHSGGWNEQFF
TGTGCCACCAGTGATTTGCACAGCGGGGGTTGGAATGAGCAGTTCTTC
>few|TRBD1|TRBJ1-6|16|TRBV7-6
CASSLGQGSYNSPLHF
TGTGCCAGCAGCTTAGGACAGGGTTCCTATAATTCACCCCTCCACTTT
>.|.|TRBJ1-6|14|TRBV3-1
CASSIQGKDSPLHF
TGTGCCAGCAGCATACAGGGAAAGGATTCACCCCTCCACTTT
>many|TRBD1|TRBJ2-1|16|TRBV7-9
CASSLATGGFYNEQFF
TGTGCCAGCAGCTTAGCGACAGGGGGCTTTTACAATGAGCAGTTCTTC
>many|.|TRBJ1-1|14|TRBV3-1
CASSPRTENTEAFF
TGTGCCAGCAGTCCCCGGACGGAGAACACTGAAGCTTTCTTT
>.|.|TRBJ1-2|17|TRBV29-1
CSVAGQGGNSGNYGYTF
TGCAGCGTTGCCGGGCAGGGAGGGAACTCGGGTAACTATGGCTACACCTTC
>many|TRBD1|TRBJ2-1|15|TRBV5-1
CASSPGQGAQNEQFF
TGCGCCAGCAGCCCGGGACAGGGGGCGCAGAATGAGCAGTTCTTC
>many|.|TRBJ2-7|13|TRBV12-3/TRBV12-4
CASSLANPYEQYF
TGTGCCAGCAGTTTAGCTAATCCCTACGAGCAGTACTTC
>few|.|TRBJ2-5|12|TRBV20-1
CSAEQNQETQYF
TGCAGTGCTGAACAGAACCAAGAGACCCAGTACTTC
>.|.|TRBJ2-2|13|TRBV5-1
CASSFGPTGELFF
TGCGCCAGCAGCTTCGGGCCCACCGGGGAGCTGTTTTTT
>many|.|TRBJ2-1|14|TRBV15
CATSRDLGLHEQFF
TGTGCCACCAGCAGAGATCTGGGACTCCATGAGCAGTTCTTC
>many|.|TRBJ1-1|13|TRBV14
CASSPSSAPEAFF
TGTGCCAGCAGCCCTTCGAGTGCGCCTGAAGCTTTCTTT
>many|TRBD2|TRBJ2-3|12|TRBV20-1
CRGTSDPDTQYF
TGCAGGGGGACTAGCGACCCAGATACGCAGTATTTT
>few|.|TRBJ2-1|16|TRBV12-3/TRBV12-4
CASRRPGDPSYNEQFF
TGTGCCAGCAGGCGTCCAGGGGATCCCAGCTACAATGAGCAGTTCTTC
>many|TRBD1|TRBJ1-2|17|TRBV6-1
CASSLTGSGETNYGYTF
TGTGCCAGCAGTCTGACAGGGAGTGGGGAGACTAACTATGGCTACACCTTC
>many|.|TRBJ1-2|14|TRBV20-1
CSASPQKSNYGYTF
TGCAGTGCTAGTCCCCAGAAGTCTAACTATGGCTACACCTTC
>few|TRBD1|TRBJ2-1|12|TRBV6-2/TRBV6-3
CASTDRGNEQFF
TGTGCCAGCACCGACAGGGGCAATGAGCAGTTCTTC
>.|TRBD1|TRBJ2-7|13|TRBV6-1
CASRQDRSYEQYF
TGTGCCAGCAGGCAGGACAGGTCCTACGAGCAGTACTTC
>few|TRBD1|TRBJ1-5|15|TRBV24-1
CATSDLKGGSQPQHF
TGTGCCACCAGTGATTTAAAAGGGGGCAGTCAGCCCCAGCATTTT
>few|.|TRBJ2-5|12|TRBV29-1
CSARANQETQYF
TGCAGCGCCCGGGCCAACCAAGAGACCCAGTACTTC
>.|.|TRBJ2-2|14|TRBV7-9
CASSPRANTGELFF
TGTGCCAGCAGCCCGAGAGCGAACACCGGGGAGCTGTTTTTT
>.|TRBD1|TRBJ1-2|15|TRBV24-1
CATSDPGQGSYGDTF
TGTGCCACCAGTGACCCCGGACAGGGAAGCTATGGCGACACCTTC
>many|.|TRBJ1-1|13|TRBV3-1
CASSKGKNTEAFF
TGTGCCAGCAGCAAAGGAAAGAACACTGAAGCTTTCTTT
>.|.|TRBJ1-2|12|TRBV28
CASSYRDIIYTF
TGTGCCAGCAGTTACCGGGACATAATCTACACCTTC
>many|.|TRBJ2-6|15|TRBV5-6
CASSFPLSGANVLTF
TGTGCCAGCAGCTTCCCCCTCTCTGGGGCCAACGTCCTGACTTTC
>many|.|TRBJ1-2|15|TRBV5-1
CASSLPGQTIYGYTF
TGCGCCAGCAGCTTGCCGGGGCAGACGATTTATGGCTACACCTTC
>many|TRBD2|TRBJ2-5|15|TRBV12-3/TRBV12-4
CASSQAGGRAKTQYF
TGTGCCAGCAGCCAAGCGGGGGGGCGGGCGAAGACCCAGTACTTC
>many|.|TRBJ2-7|18|TRBV15
CATSRDGSHGGATYEQYF
TGTGCCACCAGCAGAGATGGCTCTCATGGCGGGGCGACCTACGAGCAGTACTTC
>many|TRBD1|TRBJ2-7|13|TRBV29-1
CSVSRDRGYEQYF
TGCAGCGTTAGCCGGGACAGGGGCTACGAGCAGTACTTC
>few|.|TRBJ1-1|16|TRBV7-9
CASSLSKRVLNTEAFF
TGTGCCAGCAGCTTATCGAAGAGGGTTCTGAACACTGAAGCTTTCTTT
>.|TRBD2|TRBJ2-2|15|TRBV27
CASSWAGGQTGELFF
TGTGCCAGCAGTTGGGCGGGGGGGCAGACCGGGGAGCTGTTTTTT
>many|TRBD1|TRBJ2-2|16|TRBV5-1
CASSSRQGENTGELFF
TGCGCCAGCAGCTCCCGACAGGGGGAGAACACCGGGGAGCTGTTTTTT
>many|.|TRBJ2-1|13|TRBV5-1
CASSLAVVNEQFF
TGCGCCAGCAGCTTGGCTGTGGTAAATGAGCAGTTCTTC
>many|TRBD1|TRBJ1-3|15|TRBV27
CASSSMDRVGNTIYF
TGTGCCAGCAGTTCCATGGACAGGGTAGGAAACACCATATATTTT
>.|TRBD1|TRBJ1-2|18|TRBV11-2
CASSYGPGLTGGNYGYTF
TGTGCCAGCAGCTACGGTCCCGGGCTGACAGGGGGTAACTATGGCTACACCTTC
>.|.|TRBJ1-1|17|TRBV27
CASSLDRQVGMNTEAFF
TGTGCCAGCAGTTTAGACAGGCAAGTAGGCATGAACACTGAAGCTTTCTTT
>.|.|TRBJ1-1|16|TRBV4-1
CASTPSKGSGNTEAFF
TGCGCCAGCACTCCAAGTAAGGGGTCGGGGAACACTGAAGCTTTCTTT
>many|.|TRBJ2-2|17|TRBV24-1
CATSDADPRVSVGELFF
TGTGCCACCAGTGATGCCGACCCGAGGGTATCGGTCGGGGAGCTGTTTTTT
>.|.|TRBJ2-1|21|TRBV6-5
CASSYSLILAHPTFSYNEQFF
TGTGCCAGCAGTTACTCCCTCATCCTGGCTCACCCTACCTTTTCATACAATGAGCAGTTCTTC
>few|.|TRBJ2-1|13|TRBV7-2
CASQMSSYNEQFF
TGTGCCAGCCAGATGAGCTCCTACAATGAGCAGTTCTTC